A single T cell receptor (beta chain) is shown here with its context. Antigen unknown. This specimen comes from a study of breast tumors, draining lymph nodes, adjacent tissues. Per the germline V gene, CDR1 is SGHTA and CDR2 is FQGTGA. V was pared by 2 bases and J by 5 bases, with 1 base of the junction left unmatched. The CDR3 spans 14 residues. Study-wide results and limits: The data were judged consistent with most tumor T cells coming from lymph node and expanding in tumor.

Each CDR3 protein is one row after TCRdb ran MiXCR on the multiplex PCR reads. The sample lists 20,000 to 25,000 distinct CDR3 sequences, 45% to 60% occurring once. This TCR came from a female donor with breast cancer. Some clones in this sample may be carry-over from other donors' samples. The V call is TRBV7-3, the J call TRBJ2-3, with 10 positions matching TRBD2. Sequencing used breast tumor tissue. The CDR3 DNA reads as TGTGCCAGCAGCTTACTAGCGGGAGAAGATACGCAGTATTTT. Amino acids: CASSLLAGEDTQYF.